This T cell receptor (beta chain) appears in the sequencing data of a study of blood T cells in healthy people across ages. This clonotype was seen repeatedly, ten times or more. With 3 bases removed from V and 1 base from J, the gap between germline ends came to 11 bases. The CDR3 is 14 amino acids. Germline CDR1 is SGHRS and CDR2 is YFSETQ. With a J-beta primer mix and a sample-barcoded 5' primer, a second PCR ran roughly 6 to 12 cycles. TCRdb reprocessed the 5' RACE reads via MiXCR and lists one record per CDR3 protein. The table lists around 1,700,000 distinct CDR3 sequences, about 30% of them singletons.

This clonotype was sampled from a woman aged 25-40 years in good health. Sequences were obtained from blood. This chain connects TRBV5-1 to TRBJ2-7, with a tentative D call TRBD2 (6 bases). The CDR3 loop reads CASSSSGESYEQYF. Written as DNA, the CDR3 is TGCGCCAGCAGCTCCTCGGGGGAGTCCTACGAGCAGTACTTC.